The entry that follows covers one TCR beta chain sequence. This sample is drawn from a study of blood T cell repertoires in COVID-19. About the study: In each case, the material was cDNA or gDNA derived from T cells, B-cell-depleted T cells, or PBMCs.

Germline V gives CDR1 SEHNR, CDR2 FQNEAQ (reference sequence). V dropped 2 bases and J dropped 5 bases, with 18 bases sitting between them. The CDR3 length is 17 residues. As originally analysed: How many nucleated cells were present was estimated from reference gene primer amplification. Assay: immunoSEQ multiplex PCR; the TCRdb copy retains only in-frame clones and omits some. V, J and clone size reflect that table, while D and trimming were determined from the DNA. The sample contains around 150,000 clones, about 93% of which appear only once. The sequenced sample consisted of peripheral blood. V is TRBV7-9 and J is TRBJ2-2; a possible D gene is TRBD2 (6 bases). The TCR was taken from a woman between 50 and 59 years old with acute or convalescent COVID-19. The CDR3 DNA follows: TGTGCCAGCAGCTTACGTGGAGTGGACTATGCGACCGGGGAGCTGTTTTTT. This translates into CASSLRGVDYATGELFF.